Presented here are 23 T cell receptor beta chains from one specimen sequenced in a study of cytomegalovirus exposure and HLA in healthy donors. The primer mix had 60 Vbeta and 13 Jbeta primers. Clones were read by immunoSEQ multiplex PCR, and TCRdb kept only the in-frame ones, dropping some. The sample comprises 160,000 or so clones, about 88% of which are singletons, and approximately 2% rests with the top ten. Sequenced sample: PBMCs. These receptors originate from a woman under 30 in good health and CMV-seronegative.

This chain uses TRBV5-4 with TRBJ2-7; 8 nucleotides match TRBD2. This CDR3 has 14 amino acids. J was trimmed by 5 bases and V by 3 bases; bases with no gene match: 7. Per the germline V gene, CDR1 is SGHNT and CDR2 is YYREEE (reference sequence). The CDR3 protein is CASSSVAGRNEQYF. CDR3 nucleotide sequence: TGTGCCAGCAGCTCCGTAGCGGGGAGGAACGAGCAGTACTTC.

The V call is TRBV4-1, the J call TRBJ1-4, with 7 bases that match TRBD1. Germline V gene lookup returns CDR1 MGHRA and CDR2 YSYEKL. This CDR3 has 15 residues. The ends lost 0 bases at V and 3 bases at J; junction bases unmatched: 1. The CDR3 sequence is CASSQDGTANEKLFF. Written as DNA, the CDR3 is TGCGCCAGCAGCCAAGATGGGACAGCTAATGAAAAACTGTTTTTT.

The chain recombines TRBV6-5 with TRBJ1-1, with D tentatively TRBD1 (5 bases). Trimming stripped 0 bases from V and 0 bases from J, with 11 bases between. Germline assignment: CDR1 MNHEY and CDR2 SVGAGI. This CDR3 has 16 amino acids. In nucleotides, the CDR3 is TGTGCCAGCAGTTACTCGGGGGGGATGATGAACACTGAAGCTTTCTTT. This sequence encodes CASSYSGGMMNTEAFF.

J is TRBJ2-3 and V is TRBV15, with TRBD1 matching over 7 bases. The CDR3 runs to 14 residues. Trimming took 6 bases from V and 5 from J; bases not matched to a gene: 8. Germline lookup yields CDR1 LNHNV and CDR2 YYDKDF (reference sequence). The CDR3 nucleotides are TGTGCCACCAGTCTGGGCAGGGGGATAGATACGCAGTATTTT. Translation: CATSLGRGIDTQYF. Combining the CDR3 with reference TRBV15 and TRBJ2-3 gives the whole variable domain DAMVIQNPRYQVTQFGKPVTLSCSQTLNHNVMYWYQQKSSQAPKLLFHYYDKDFNNEADTPDNFQSRRPNTSFCFLDIRSPGLGDTAMYLCATSLGRGIDTQYFGPGTRLTVL.

The chain recombines TRBV28 with TRBJ1-5, with 12 bases lining up with TRBD1. The junction had 2 bases not matched to a gene; V was cut back by 6 bases and J by 5 bases. The CDR3 totals 14 residues. Germline V CDR1 and CDR2: MDHEN, SYDVKM. The CDR3 loop reads CASRGTGGYQPQHF. For the CDR3, the DNA is TGTGCCAGCAGAGGGACAGGGGGCTATCAGCCCCAGCATTTT.

The chain is built from TRBV4-1 and TRBJ2-7; 8 bases line up with TRBD1. V was clipped by 0 bases and J by 3 bases; unmatched bases: 13. Germline CDR1 reads MGHRA; CDR2 reads YSYEKL. The CDR3 runs to 18 residues. CDR3 sequence (DNA): TGCGCCAGCAGCCAAGAACTTGTGGGACAGGCGACTTTCTACGAGCAGTACTTC. It translates to CASSQELVGQATFYEQYF.

The rearrangement joins TRBV28 to TRBJ1-1; perhaps TRBD1 as D (5 bases). The CDR3 has 11 amino acids. The V end was cut by 7 bases, the J end by 8 bases, with 11 bases between. Looked up from germline, CDR1 is MDHEN and CDR2 is SYDVKM. The CDR3 bases are TGTGCCAGCACCCGGACATCCGAAGCTTTCTTT. Translation gives CASTRTSEAFF.

This chain links TRBV6-5 with TRBJ1-1; D is possibly TRBD1 (6 bases). CDR1 and CDR2 from the germline V gene are MNHEY and SVGAGI. Deletions cut 0 bases from V and 0 bases from J, with 8 bases between. This CDR3 comprises 15 residues. CDR3 sequence: CASSYSQGMNTEAFF. The CDR3, as DNA: TGTGCCAGCAGTTACTCCCAGGGGATGAACACTGAAGCTTTCTTT.

This chain connects TRBV10-3 to TRBJ2-2; TRBD1 matches at 8 bases. This CDR3 comprises 15 residues. Losses at the gene ends were 4 bases for V and 1 base for J; bases not matched to a gene: 2. Per germline, CDR1 ENHRY and CDR2 SYGVKD. CDR3 bases: TGTGCCATCAGTGGACAGGGGATGAACACCGGGGAGCTGTTTTTT. Its translation: CAISGQGMNTGELFF.

The chain uses TRBV7-3 and TRBJ2-1; D may be TRBD2 (5 bases). Germline V lookup: CDR1 SGHTA, CDR2 FQGTGA. V was trimmed by 4 bases and J by 9 bases, leaving 13 bases between them. The CDR3 has 13 amino acids. CDR3 coding DNA: TGTGCCAGCAGCTCGATCTTAGCGTCTGAGCAGTTCTTC. Its translation is CASSSILASEQFF.

The chain is built from TRBV2 and TRBJ2-7, with D tentatively TRBD2 (6 bases). V lost 3 bases and J 0 bases, leaving 12 bases between the germline ends. CDR3 length equals 15 residues. The germline CDR1 and CDR2 sequences are SNHLY and FYNNEI. The CDR3 loop is CASSDAGTSSYEQYF. The CDR3 DNA reads TGTGCCAGCAGTGATGCCGGGACTTCCTCCTACGAGCAGTACTTC.

This clone has just one count. The chain combines TRBV28 with TRBJ1-1; D is unclear. This CDR3 contains 10 residues. Germline CDR1 and CDR2: MDHEN and SYDVKM. V was clipped by 7 bases and J by 11 bases, with 11 bases between them. In DNA, the CDR3 is TGTGCCAGCATAAAAGAGCGGGCTTTCTTT. Its translation: CASIKERAFF.

This sequence joins TRBV7-9 and TRBJ2-7, with 9 bases fitting TRBD2. The CDR3 consists of 15 residues. Germline CDR1 is SEHNR and CDR2 is FQNEAQ (reference sequence). The junction had 6 bases not matched to a gene; V was cut back by 5 bases and J by 1 base. CDR3 nucleotides: TGTGCCAGCAGCCCAAGAGCGGGGGGATCCTACGAGCAGTACTTC. Residues: CASSPRAGGSYEQYF.

The genes are TRBV7-3 and TRBJ2-5; D is unclear. Trimming shortened V by 4 bases and J by 1 base, and 10 bases separated the two germline ends. Germline CDR1 is SGHTA and CDR2 is FQGTGA. The CDR3 is 14 amino acids. Here the CDR3 reads CASSSGGSQETQYF. The CDR3 DNA follows: TGTGCCAGCAGCTCCGGCGGATCCCAAGAGACCCAGTACTTC.

V is TRBV11-1 and J is TRBJ2-1; no clear D gene. Trimming stripped 3 bases from V and 6 bases from J, with 9 bases between. Germline CDR1 and CDR2: SGHAT and FQDESV (reference sequence). CDR3 length: 13 residues. DNA for the CDR3: TGTGCCAGCAGCTTGTTTTACGGCAATGAGCAGTTCTTC. It codes for CASSLFYGNEQFF.

J is TRBJ1-1 and V is TRBV27, with 7 positions matching TRBD1. Germline CDR1 is MNHEY and CDR2 is SMNVEV (reference sequence). The CDR3 sequence is 14 residues long. J gave up 5 bases and V 5 bases, and 8 bases lay outside the gene matches. CDR3 protein: CASSNRQGLTEAFF. CDR3 bases: TGTGCCAGCAGTAACCGACAGGGCCTAACTGAAGCTTTCTTT.

The chain uses TRBV7-8 and TRBJ2-5; 7 nucleotides line up with TRBD2. V lost 2 bases and J lost 5; bases outside the gene matches: 5. The CDR3 runs 14 residues. Germline V CDR1 and CDR2: SGHVS, FQNEAQ. The CDR3: CASSLSEGGETQYF. Here the CDR3 DNA reads TGTGCCAGCAGCTTATCGGAGGGAGGGGAGACCCAGTACTTC.

The chain links TRBV2 to TRBJ2-7, with D maybe TRBD1 (8 bases). The germline gives CDR1 SNHLY, CDR2 FYNNEI. This CDR3 has 17 residues. Trimming removed 8 bases at V and 7 bases at J, with 30 bases between. The CDR3 coding sequence is TGTGCCAGCGCCACAGGGGGGGACTCCTCTTGGGCTGGGGAGCAGTACTTC. Residues: CASATGGDSSWAGEQYF. Combining the CDR3 with reference TRBV2 and TRBJ2-7 gives the whole variable domain EPEVTQTPSHQVTQMGQEVILRCVPISNHLYFYWYRQILGQKVEFLVSFYNNEISEKSEIFDDQFSVERPDGSNFTLKIRSTKLEDSAMYFCASATGGDSSWAGEQYFGPGTRLTVT.

The gene calls are TRBV28 and TRBJ1-1; D unresolved. Trimming removed 4 bases from V and 5 bases from J, with 17 bases in between. This CDR3 region has 15 residues. Germline CDR1 and CDR2: MDHEN and SYDVKM. CDR3 sequence reads: CASSSTLDRGTEAFF. The DNA of the CDR3 is TGTGCCAGCAGTTCCACTCTGGACCGGGGAACTGAAGCTTTCTTT. Variable domain in full (rest from reference TRBV28 and TRBJ1-1): DVKVTQSSRYLVKRTGEKVFLECVQDMDHENMFWYRQDPGLGLRLIYFSYDVKMKEKGDIPEGYSVSREKKERFSLILESASTNQTSMYLCASSSTLDRGTEAFFGQGTRLTVV.

This clone is a singleton in its sample. V is TRBV5-3 and J is TRBJ1-2; 7 bases fit TRBD1. TRBV5-3 is an ORF; its function is uncertain. The CDR3 extends over 17 amino acids. Unmatched junction bases numbered 15, after V lost 4 bases and J lost 3 bases. The CDR3 reads CARSLRARRRGDYGYTF. The CDR3 coding sequence is TGTGCCAGAAGCCTGAGGGCCCGCCGCAGGGGGGACTATGGCTACACCTTC.

As to this clone: The junction shows a germline mismatch at one end, possibly a read error. The rearrangement links TRBV9 to TRBJ1-6; 8 positions agree with TRBD1. Germline values: CDR1 SGDLS, CDR2 YYNGEE. The CDR3 has 15 amino acids. The CDR3 protein is CASRPTGQGGSPFHF. CDR3 DNA: TGTGCCAGCAGGCCTACCGGACAGGGCGGATCACCCTTCCACTTT.

V usage is TRBV5-1 and J usage is TRBJ2-7; the match to TRBD2 covers 13 bases. The CDR3 is 16 residues long. With 3 bases clipped from V and 1 base from J, the junction kept 4 bases outside the gene matches. The germline gives CDR1 SGHRS, CDR2 YFSETQ. In DNA form, the CDR3 reads TGCGCCAGCAGCTACGGGACTAGCGGGGAATCCTACGAGCAGTACTTC. Its protein product is CASSYGTSGESYEQYF.

The genes are TRBV27 and TRBJ2-7; the D gene is possibly TRBD2 (5 bases). The ends were cut back, 6 bases at V and 1 base at J, with 10 bases in the middle. Germline CDR1 reads MNHEY; CDR2 reads SMNVEV (reference sequence). The CDR3 runs 13 residues. The CDR3 protein is CASRWTASYEQYF. Written as DNA, the CDR3 is TGTGCCAGCAGATGGACTGCTTCCTACGAGCAGTACTTC.